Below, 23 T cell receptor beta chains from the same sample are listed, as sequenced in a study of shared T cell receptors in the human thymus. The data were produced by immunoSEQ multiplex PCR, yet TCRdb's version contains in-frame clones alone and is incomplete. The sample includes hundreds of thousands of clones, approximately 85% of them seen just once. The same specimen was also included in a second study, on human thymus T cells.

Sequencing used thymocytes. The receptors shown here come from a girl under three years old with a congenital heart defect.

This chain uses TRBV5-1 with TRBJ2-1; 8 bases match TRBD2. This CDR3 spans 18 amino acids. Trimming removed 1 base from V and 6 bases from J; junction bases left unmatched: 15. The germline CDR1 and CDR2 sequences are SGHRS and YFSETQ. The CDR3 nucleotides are TGCGCCAGCAGCTTGAGCCAGCGGGGGACCTTCGAGGGCAATGAGCAGTTCTTC. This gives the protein CASSLSQRGTFEGNEQFF.

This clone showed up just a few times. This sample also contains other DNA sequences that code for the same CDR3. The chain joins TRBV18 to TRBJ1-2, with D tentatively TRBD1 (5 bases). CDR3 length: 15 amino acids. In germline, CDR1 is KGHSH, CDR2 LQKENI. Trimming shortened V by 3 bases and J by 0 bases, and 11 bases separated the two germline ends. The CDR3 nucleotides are TGTGCCAGCTCACCCGGCACGGGGGCTAACTATGGCTACACCTTC. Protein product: CASSPGTGANYGYTF.

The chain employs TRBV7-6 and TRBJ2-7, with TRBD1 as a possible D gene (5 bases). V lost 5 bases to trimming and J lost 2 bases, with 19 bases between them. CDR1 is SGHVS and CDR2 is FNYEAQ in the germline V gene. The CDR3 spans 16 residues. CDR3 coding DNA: TGTGCCAGCAGCCCAACAAATCGTGGCAGGGCCTACGAGCAGTACTTC. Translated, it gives CASSPTNRGRAYEQYF.

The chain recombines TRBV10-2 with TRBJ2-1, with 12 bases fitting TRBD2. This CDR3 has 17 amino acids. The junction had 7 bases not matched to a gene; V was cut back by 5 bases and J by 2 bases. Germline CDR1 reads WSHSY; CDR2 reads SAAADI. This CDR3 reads CASSLASGGAPYNEQFF. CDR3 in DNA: TGCGCCAGCAGTTTGGCTAGCGGGGGGGCTCCCTACAATGAGCAGTTCTTC.

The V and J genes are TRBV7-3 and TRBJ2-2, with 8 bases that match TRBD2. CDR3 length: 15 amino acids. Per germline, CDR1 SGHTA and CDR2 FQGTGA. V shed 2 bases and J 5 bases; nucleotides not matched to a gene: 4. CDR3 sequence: CASSLAGGLTGELFF. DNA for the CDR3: TGTGCCAGCAGCTTAGCGGGGGGTTTAACCGGGGAGCTGTTTTTT.

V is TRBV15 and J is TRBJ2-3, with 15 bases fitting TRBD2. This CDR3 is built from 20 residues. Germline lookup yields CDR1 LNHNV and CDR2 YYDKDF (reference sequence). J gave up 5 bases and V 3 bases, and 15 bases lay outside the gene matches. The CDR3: CATSRAGTSGGKLGGDTQYF. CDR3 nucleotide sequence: TGTGCCACCAGCAGGGCCGGGACTAGCGGGGGGAAATTAGGTGGAGATACGCAGTATTTT.

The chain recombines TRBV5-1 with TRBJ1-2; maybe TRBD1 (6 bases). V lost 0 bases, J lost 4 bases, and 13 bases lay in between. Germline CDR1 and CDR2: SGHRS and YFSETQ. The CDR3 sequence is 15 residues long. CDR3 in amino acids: CASSLAGDKFYGYTF. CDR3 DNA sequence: TGCGCCAGCAGCTTGGCCGGGGACAAATTCTATGGCTACACCTTC.

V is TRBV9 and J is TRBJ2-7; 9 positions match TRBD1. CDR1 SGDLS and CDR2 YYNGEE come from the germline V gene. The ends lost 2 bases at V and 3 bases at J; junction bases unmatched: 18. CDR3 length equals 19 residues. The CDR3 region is CASSVGTGPPPPLVYEQYF. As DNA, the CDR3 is TGTGCCAGCAGCGTGGGGACAGGGCCCCCACCCCCACTTGTCTACGAGCAGTACTTC.

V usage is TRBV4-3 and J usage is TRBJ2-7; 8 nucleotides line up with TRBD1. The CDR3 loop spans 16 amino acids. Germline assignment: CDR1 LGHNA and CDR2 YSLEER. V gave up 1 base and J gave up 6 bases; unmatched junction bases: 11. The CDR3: CASSQGRQGHLREQYF. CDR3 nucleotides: TGCGCCAGCAGCCAAGGCCGACAGGGGCATCTACGCGAGCAGTACTTC.

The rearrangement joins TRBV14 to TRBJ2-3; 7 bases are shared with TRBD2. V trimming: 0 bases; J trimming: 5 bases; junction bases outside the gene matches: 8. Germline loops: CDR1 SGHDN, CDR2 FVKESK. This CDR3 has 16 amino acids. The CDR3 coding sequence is TGTGCCAGCAGCCAAGAAGGGAGGGATCCCCTAGATACGCAGTATTTT. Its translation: CASSQEGRDPLDTQYF. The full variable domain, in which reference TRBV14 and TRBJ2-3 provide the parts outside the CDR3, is EAGVTQFPSHSVIEKGQTVTLRCDPISGHDNLYWYRRVMGKEIKFLLHFVKESKQDESGMPNNRFLAERTGGTYSTLKVQPAELEDSGVYFCASSQEGRDPLDTQYFGPGTRLTVL.

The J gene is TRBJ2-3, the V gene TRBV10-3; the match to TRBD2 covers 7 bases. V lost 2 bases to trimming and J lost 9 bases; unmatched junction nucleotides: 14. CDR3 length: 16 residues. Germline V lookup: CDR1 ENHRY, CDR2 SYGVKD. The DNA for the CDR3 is TGTGCCATCAGTGAGCCCTACACTCGACTAGCAGCGACGCAGTATTTT. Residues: CAISEPYTRLAATQYF.

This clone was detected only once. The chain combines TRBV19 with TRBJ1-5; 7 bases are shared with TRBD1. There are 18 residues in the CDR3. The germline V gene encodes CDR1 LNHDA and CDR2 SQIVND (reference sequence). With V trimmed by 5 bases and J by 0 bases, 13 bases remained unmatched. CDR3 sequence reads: CASSADRVAVYSNQPQHF. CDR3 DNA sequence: TGTGCCAGTAGTGCCGACAGGGTAGCCGTATATAGCAATCAGCCCCAGCATTTT. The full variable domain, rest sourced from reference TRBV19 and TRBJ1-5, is DGGITQSPKYLFRKEGQNVTLSCEQNLNHDAMYWYRQDPGQGLRLIYYSQIVNDFQKGDIAEGYSVSREKKESFPLTVTSAQKNPTAFYLCASSADRVAVYSNQPQHFGDGTRLSIL.

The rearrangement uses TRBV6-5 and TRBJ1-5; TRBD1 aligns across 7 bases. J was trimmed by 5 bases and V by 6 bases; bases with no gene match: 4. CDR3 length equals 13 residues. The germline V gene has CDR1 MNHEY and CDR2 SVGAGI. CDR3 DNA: TGTGCCAGCAGCGACAGGGAGGATCAGCCCCAGCATTTT. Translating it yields CASSDREDQPQHF.

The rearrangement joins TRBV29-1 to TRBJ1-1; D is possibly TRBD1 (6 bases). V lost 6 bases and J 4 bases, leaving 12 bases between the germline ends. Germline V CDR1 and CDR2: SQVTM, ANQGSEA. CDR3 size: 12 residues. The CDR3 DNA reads TGCAGCGTAGTTCAGGGGACCACTGAAGCTTTCTTT. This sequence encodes CSVVQGTTEAFF.

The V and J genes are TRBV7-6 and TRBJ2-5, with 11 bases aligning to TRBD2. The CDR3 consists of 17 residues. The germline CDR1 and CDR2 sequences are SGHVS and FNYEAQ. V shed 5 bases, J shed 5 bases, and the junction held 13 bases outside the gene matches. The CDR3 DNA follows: TGTGCCAGCAGCCGACTGGAGACTAGCGGGGTTGGGGAGACCCAGTACTTC. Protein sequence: CASSRLETSGVGETQYF.

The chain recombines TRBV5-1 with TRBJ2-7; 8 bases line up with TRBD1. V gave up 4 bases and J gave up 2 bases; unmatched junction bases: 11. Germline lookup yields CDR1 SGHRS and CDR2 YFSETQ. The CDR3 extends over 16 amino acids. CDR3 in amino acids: CASSRVGDRGTYEQYF. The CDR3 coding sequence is TGCGCCAGCAGCCGTGTCGGCGACAGGGGTACCTACGAGCAGTACTTC.

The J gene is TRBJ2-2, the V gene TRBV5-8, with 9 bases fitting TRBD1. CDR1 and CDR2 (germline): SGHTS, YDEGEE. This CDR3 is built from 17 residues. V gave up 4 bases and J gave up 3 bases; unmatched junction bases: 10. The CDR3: CASSPHRRTGDTGELFF. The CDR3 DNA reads TGTGCCAGCAGCCCTCATAGGCGGACAGGGGACACCGGGGAGCTGTTTTTT.

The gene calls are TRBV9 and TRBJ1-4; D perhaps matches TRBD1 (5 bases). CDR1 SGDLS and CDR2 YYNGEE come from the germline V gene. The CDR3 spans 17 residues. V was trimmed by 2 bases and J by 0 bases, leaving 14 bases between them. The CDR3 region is CASSVGGDGATNEKLFF. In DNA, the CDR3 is TGTGCCAGCAGCGTGGGGGGGGACGGCGCAACTAATGAAAAACTGTTTTTT. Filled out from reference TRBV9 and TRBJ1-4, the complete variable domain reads DSGVTQTPKHLITATGQRVTLRCSPRSGDLSVYWYQQSLDQGLQFLIQYYNGEERAKGNILERFSAQQFPDLHSELNLSSLELGDSALYFCASSVGGDGATNEKLFFGSGTQLSVL.

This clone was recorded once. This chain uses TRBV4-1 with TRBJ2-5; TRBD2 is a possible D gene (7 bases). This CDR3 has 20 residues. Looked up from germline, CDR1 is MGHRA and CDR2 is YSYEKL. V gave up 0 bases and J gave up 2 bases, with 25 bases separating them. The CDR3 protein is CASSQEDSSLAGATQETQYF. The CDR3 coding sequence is TGCGCCAGCAGCCAAGAAGATAGCTCCCTGGCGGGGGCGACACAAGAGACCCAGTACTTC.

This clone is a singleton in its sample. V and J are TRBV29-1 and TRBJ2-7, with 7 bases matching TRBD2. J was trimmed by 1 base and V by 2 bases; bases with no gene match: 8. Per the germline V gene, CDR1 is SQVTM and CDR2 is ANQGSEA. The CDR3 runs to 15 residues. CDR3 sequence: CSVEPGGVDSYEQYF. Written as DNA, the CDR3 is TGCAGCGTTGAACCTGGGGGGGTTGATTCCTACGAGCAGTACTTC.

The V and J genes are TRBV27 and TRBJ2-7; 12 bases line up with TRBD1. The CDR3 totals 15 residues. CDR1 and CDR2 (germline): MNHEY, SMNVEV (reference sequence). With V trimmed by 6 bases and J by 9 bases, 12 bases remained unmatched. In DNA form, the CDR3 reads TGTGCCAGCAGCCCACCTCCGGGGACAGGGGGCGGGCAGTACTTC. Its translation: CASSPPPGTGGGQYF.

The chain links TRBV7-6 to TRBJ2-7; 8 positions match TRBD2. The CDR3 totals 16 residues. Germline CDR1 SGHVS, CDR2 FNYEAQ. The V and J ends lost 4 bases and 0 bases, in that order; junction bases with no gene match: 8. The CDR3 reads CASSSTRGGSSYEQYF. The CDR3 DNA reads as TGTGCCAGCAGCTCCACACGGGGGGGCAGCTCCTACGAGCAGTACTTC.

The CDR3 nucleotides are TGTGCCAGCACCAGACAGGACAGCATTTATGGCTACACCTTC. Protein: CASTRQDSIYGYTF. This chain joins TRBV5-6 and TRBJ1-2, with D tentatively TRBD1 (6 bases). The CDR3 loop spans 14 amino acids. CDR1 SGHDT and CDR2 YYEEEE come from the germline V gene. Deletions cut 6 bases from V and 5 bases from J, with 17 bases between.